A selection of T cell receptor beta chains follows, all from one sample in a study of T cells in Graves' hyperthyroidism and ophthalmopathy. One entry per CDR3 protein results from TCRdb running MiXCR on the multiplex PCR reads. The sample holds 350,000 to 450,000 distinct CDR3 sequences, approximately 15% seen once. Sequencing was done on a sample of blood. These receptors were obtained from a woman aged 55-75 years with Graves' hyperthyroidism. CDR3s include the opening cysteine and the closing phenylalanine or tryptophan. D genes are given only for firm matches. Rows give clone size only sometimes, using once, few, many, or a class for an expanded clone.

clone size: many; D gene: NA; J gene: TRBJ1-2; V gene: TRBV2; CDR3 length: 17; CDR3 protein: CASSGASFGQLGYGYTF; CDR3 DNA: TGTGCCAGCAGTGGGGCCTCTTTCGGACAACTGGGCTATGGCTACACCTTC
clone size: many; D gene: TRBD1; J gene: TRBJ2-7; V gene: TRBV6-1; CDR3 length: 13; CDR3 protein: CASLRTGGGEQYF; CDR3 DNA: TGTGCCAGCTTACGGACAGGGGGAGGCGAGCAGTACTTC
clone size: many; D gene: TRBD1; J gene: TRBJ1-2; V gene: TRBV6-6; CDR3 length: 15; CDR3 protein: CASSYRGTGRDGYTF; CDR3 DNA: TGTGCCAGCAGTTACCGTGGGACAGGGCGAGATGGCTACACCTTC
clone size: NA; D gene: TRBD2; J gene: TRBJ2-1; V gene: TRBV20-1; CDR3 length: 20; CDR3 protein: CSARPAAGLAGVYSYNEQFF; CDR3 DNA: TGCAGTGCTAGACCCGCTGCGGGACTAGCGGGAGTATACTCCTACAATGAGCAGTTCTTC
clone size: few; D gene: NA; J gene: TRBJ1-2; V gene: TRBV3-1; CDR3 length: 14; CDR3 protein: CASSQAEGIYGYTF; CDR3 DNA: TGTGCCAGCAGCCAGGCGGAAGGTATCTATGGCTACACCTTC
clone size: many; D gene: TRBD2; J gene: TRBJ2-1; V gene: TRBV20-1; CDR3 length: 11; CDR3 protein: CREGGGNEQFF; CDR3 DNA: TGCAGAGAAGGCGGGGGCAATGAGCAGTTCTTC
clone size: few; D gene: NA; J gene: TRBJ2-1; V gene: TRBV20-1; CDR3 length: 13; CDR3 protein: CSALVGKVDEQFF; CDR3 DNA: TGCAGTGCTTTGGTCGGAAAGGTGGATGAGCAGTTCTTC
clone size: many; D gene: NA; J gene: TRBJ1-1; V gene: TRBV3-1; CDR3 length: 14; CDR3 protein: CASSQGGGDTEAFF; CDR3 DNA: TGTGCCAGCAGCCAAGGAGGGGGGGACACTGAAGCTTTCTTT
clone size: NA; D gene: NA; J gene: TRBJ1-3; V gene: TRBV5-1; CDR3 length: 15; CDR3 protein: CASSSAGDSGNTIYF; CDR3 DNA: TGCGCCAGCAGCTCGGCGGGAGACTCTGGAAACACCATATATTTT
clone size: few; D gene: TRBD2; J gene: TRBJ2-3; V gene: TRBV10-3; CDR3 length: 14; CDR3 protein: CARSREGDSDTQYF; CDR3 DNA: TGTGCCCGATCCCGGGAGGGCGACTCAGATACGCAGTATTTT
clone size: many; D gene: NA; J gene: TRBJ1-1; V gene: TRBV5-1; CDR3 length: 18; CDR3 protein: CASSLLMTGRGMNTEAFF; CDR3 DNA: TGCGCCAGCAGCCTTCTAATGACGGGGCGGGGGATGAACACTGAAGCTTTCTTT
clone size: many; D gene: NA; J gene: TRBJ2-1; V gene: TRBV5-1; CDR3 length: 11; CDR3 protein: CASTGLAEQFF; CDR3 DNA: TGCGCCAGCACAGGGCTAGCTGAGCAGTTCTTC
clone size: NA; D gene: TRBD2; J gene: TRBJ2-7; V gene: TRBV5-1; CDR3 length: 15; CDR3 protein: CASSLGLAGSREQYF; CDR3 DNA: TGCGCCAGCAGCTTGGGACTAGCGGGATCCCGCGAGCAGTACTTC
clone size: NA; D gene: TRBD2; J gene: TRBJ2-7; V gene: TRBV24-1; CDR3 length: 14; CDR3 protein: CATRTSGGAYEQYF; CDR3 DNA: TGTGCCACCAGGACTAGCGGGGGCGCCTACGAGCAGTACTTC
clone size: many; D gene: NA; J gene: TRBJ1-2; V gene: TRBV7-2; CDR3 length: 10; CDR3 protein: CASREGSYTF; CDR3 DNA: TGTGCCAGCAGGGAGGGGAGCTACACCTTC
clone size: NA; D gene: TRBD1; J gene: TRBJ1-2; V gene: TRBV4-2; CDR3 length: 15; CDR3 protein: CASSQDDRDGYGYTF; CDR3 DNA: TGTGCCAGCAGCCAAGATGACAGGGACGGCTATGGCTACACCTTC
clone size: many; D gene: NA; J gene: TRBJ1-1; V gene: TRBV2; CDR3 length: 14; CDR3 protein: CASGKGTLNTEAFF; CDR3 DNA: TGTGCCAGCGGAAAGGGGACGTTGAACACTGAAGCTTTCTTT
clone size: many; D gene: TRBD2; J gene: TRBJ2-7; V gene: TRBV20-1; CDR3 length: 16; CDR3 protein: CSAPTSGRAGSYEQYF; CDR3 DNA: TGCAGTGCTCCGACTAGCGGGAGGGCGGGCTCCTACGAGCAGTACTTC
clone size: many; D gene: TRBD1; J gene: TRBJ1-1; V gene: TRBV6-1; CDR3 length: 14; CDR3 protein: CASTWDSWNTEAFF; CDR3 DNA: TGTGCCAGCACCTGGGACAGCTGGAACACTGAAGCTTTCTTT
clone size: many; D gene: TRBD2; J gene: TRBJ2-3; V gene: TRBV3-1; CDR3 length: 16; CDR3 protein: CASSRGLAGAADTQYF; CDR3 DNA: TGTGCCAGCAGCCGGGGACTAGCGGGAGCGGCAGATACGCAGTATTTT
clone size: NA; D gene: NA; J gene: TRBJ2-2; V gene: TRBV7-9; CDR3 length: 13; CDR3 protein: CASQFSGAGELFF; CDR3 DNA: TGTGCCAGTCAATTTTCCGGGGCCGGGGAGCTGTTTTTT
clone size: many; D gene: NA; J gene: TRBJ1-2; V gene: TRBV27; CDR3 length: 15; CDR3 protein: CASSLPPGEDYGYTF; CDR3 DNA: TGTGCCAGCAGTCTTCCCCCGGGGGAGGACTATGGCTACACCTTC
clone size: NA; D gene: NA; J gene: TRBJ2-1; V gene: TRBV30; CDR3 length: 14; CDR3 protein: CAWSVGPSFNEQFF; CDR3 DNA: TGTGCCTGGAGTGTGGGGCCTTCCTTCAATGAGCAGTTCTTC
clone size: many; D gene: TRBD2; J gene: TRBJ2-5; V gene: TRBV12-3/TRBV12-4; CDR3 length: 13; CDR3 protein: CASSTSGLGTQYF; CDR3 DNA: TGTGCCAGCAGTACTAGCGGTCTGGGGACCCAGTACTTC
clone size: few; D gene: NA; J gene: TRBJ1-2; V gene: TRBV19; CDR3 length: 17; CDR3 protein: CASSIWSLTQWNYGYTF; CDR3 DNA: TGTGCCAGTAGTATATGGTCGTTGACTCAGTGGAACTATGGCTACACCTTC
clone size: few; D gene: NA; J gene: TRBJ1-1; V gene: TRBV7-9; CDR3 length: 15; CDR3 protein: CASSPRTERNTEAFF; CDR3 DNA: TGTGCCAGCAGCCCCCGGACAGAAAGGAACACTGAAGCTTTCTTT
clone size: few; D gene: NA; J gene: TRBJ2-5; V gene: TRBV18; CDR3 length: 15; CDR3 protein: CASSPYRDNQETQYF; CDR3 DNA: TGTGCCAGCTCACCCTACCGGGACAACCAAGAGACCCAGTACTTC
clone size: few; D gene: NA; J gene: TRBJ2-1; V gene: TRBV12-5; CDR3 length: 12; CDR3 protein: CASGLFGDEQFF; CDR3 DNA: TGTGCTAGTGGTCTGTTTGGGGATGAGCAGTTCTTC
clone size: NA; D gene: NA; J gene: TRBJ1-3; V gene: TRBV29-1; CDR3 length: 13; CDR3 protein: CSVETGAGNTIYF; CDR3 DNA: TGCAGCGTTGAGACAGGCGCTGGAAACACCATATATTTT
clone size: many; D gene: NA; J gene: TRBJ2-3; V gene: TRBV7-3; CDR3 length: 14; CDR3 protein: CASSSGADTDTQYF; CDR3 DNA: TGTGCCAGCAGCTCTGGGGCTGACACAGATACGCAGTATTTT
clone size: NA; D gene: NA; J gene: TRBJ1-2; V gene: TRBV30; CDR3 length: 13; CDR3 protein: CAWSVGAKQGYTF; CDR3 DNA: TGTGCCTGGAGTGTTGGAGCCAAGCAAGGCTACACCTTC
clone size: NA; D gene: NA; J gene: TRBJ1-1; V gene: TRBV12-3/TRBV12-4; CDR3 length: 12; CDR3 protein: CASSWTVSEAFF; CDR3 DNA: TGTGCCAGCAGCTGGACTGTATCTGAAGCTTTCTTT
clone size: many; D gene: NA; J gene: TRBJ1-5; V gene: TRBV28; CDR3 length: 13; CDR3 protein: CASRTQGNQPQHF; CDR3 DNA: TGTGCCAGCAGAACCCAGGGGAATCAGCCCCAGCATTTT
clone size: many; D gene: NA; J gene: TRBJ2-3; V gene: TRBV11-2; CDR3 length: 14; CDR3 protein: CASSFLPSTDTQYF; CDR3 DNA: TGTGCCAGCAGCTTTCTCCCCAGCACAGATACGCAGTATTTT
clone size: few; D gene: TRBD1; J gene: TRBJ2-7; V gene: TRBV20-1; CDR3 length: 13; CDR3 protein: CSARDRGYYEQYF; CDR3 DNA: TGCAGTGCTAGAGACAGGGGGTACTACGAGCAGTACTTC
clone size: NA; D gene: NA; J gene: TRBJ1-2; V gene: TRBV20-1; CDR3 length: 13; CDR3 protein: CSAAGLALGGYTF; CDR3 DNA: TGCAGTGCTGCCGGACTGGCCCTGGGGGGCTACACCTTC
clone size: many; D gene: NA; J gene: TRBJ2-3; V gene: TRBV20-1; CDR3 length: 14; CDR3 protein: CSAEGGRVVDTQYF; CDR3 DNA: TGCAGTGCCGAGGGGGGAAGGGTCGTAGATACGCAGTATTTT
clone size: NA; D gene: TRBD2; J gene: TRBJ2-5; V gene: TRBV10-3; CDR3 length: 16; CDR3 protein: CAISEQLAGGTETQYF; CDR3 DNA: TGTGCCATCAGTGAGCAACTAGCGGGAGGTACTGAGACCCAGTACTTC
clone size: many; D gene: TRBD2; J gene: TRBJ2-3; V gene: TRBV12-3/TRBV12-4; CDR3 length: 15; CDR3 protein: CASRTGRATTDTQYF; CDR3 DNA: TGTGCCAGCAGGACCGGGAGGGCCACGACAGATACGCAGTATTTT
clone size: NA; D gene: TRBD1; J gene: TRBJ2-7; V gene: TRBV5-1; CDR3 length: 15; CDR3 protein: CASSPGQGQGYEQYF; CDR3 DNA: TGCGCCAGCAGCCCCGGACAGGGCCAGGGTTACGAGCAGTACTTC
clone size: few; D gene: TRBD1; J gene: TRBJ2-7; V gene: TRBV4-1; CDR3 length: 16; CDR3 protein: CASSQGTDRPPYEQYF; CDR3 DNA: TGCGCCAGCAGCCAAGGCACGGACAGGCCCCCCTACGAGCAGTACTTC
clone size: few; D gene: TRBD1; J gene: TRBJ1-2; V gene: TRBV9; CDR3 length: 15; CDR3 protein: CASRDDRGSNYGYTF; CDR3 DNA: TGTGCCAGCAGAGACGACAGGGGGTCTAACTATGGCTACACCTTC
clone size: NA; D gene: NA; J gene: TRBJ1-1; V gene: TRBV19; CDR3 length: 14; CDR3 protein: CASNWGSMNTEAFF; CDR3 DNA: TGTGCCAGTAATTGGGGGTCAATGAACACTGAAGCTTTCTTT
clone size: few; D gene: NA; J gene: TRBJ2-4; V gene: TRBV27; CDR3 length: 13; CDR3 protein: CASSQGRRNIQYF; CDR3 DNA: TGTGCCAGCAGTCAGGGGAGGAGGAACATTCAGTACTTC
clone size: many; D gene: NA; J gene: TRBJ1-1; V gene: TRBV2; CDR3 length: 17; CDR3 protein: CASSAHVYDRANTEAFF; CDR3 DNA: TGTGCCAGCAGTGCCCATGTTTACGACAGAGCGAACACTGAAGCTTTCTTT
clone size: many; D gene: TRBD1; J gene: TRBJ2-5; V gene: TRBV12-3/TRBV12-4; CDR3 length: 13; CDR3 protein: CASSWDSQETQYF; CDR3 DNA: TGTGCCAGCAGCTGGGACAGCCAAGAGACCCAGTACTTC
clone size: many; D gene: NA; J gene: TRBJ2-7; V gene: TRBV6-1; CDR3 length: 14; CDR3 protein: CASRLWVGNYEQYF; CDR3 DNA: TGTGCCAGCAGGCTCTGGGTGGGAAACTACGAGCAGTACTTC